The following is a T cell receptor (beta chain) sequence with its context. Germline and junction disagree at one end, which may indicate a read error. The data derive from a study of blood T cell repertoires in COVID-19. Method: immunoSEQ multiplex PCR; TCRdb's copy keeps in-frame clones and lacks some. The table has under 75,000 clones, more than 70% seen once. The germline CDR1 and CDR2 sequences are SGHAT and FQNNGV. This CDR3 contains 18 residues. The rearrangement links TRBV11-2 to TRBJ2-2; 9 bases agree with TRBD2. The sequenced sample was peripheral blood. The receptor comes from a man in his 60s with COVID-19, enrolled during active disease. CDR3 DNA: TGTGCCAGCACCTTAATGCGGGGAGCGGGAGGAGGCACCGGGGAGCTGTTTTTT. Protein product: CASTLMRGAGGGTGELFF.